This passage covers 7 T cell receptor beta chains from one sample sequenced in a study of Ad26.COV2.S vaccination and SARS-CoV-2 variants. The treatment was: roughly 18 received Ad26.COV2.S at low or high dose, single or two shots; about 5 received placebo; per-sample allocation not given. Sampling took place 63 days after the first vaccine or placebo injection. Some clones are missing from TCRdb's copy, which holds only in-frame ones; the method was immunoSEQ multiplex PCR. Among fewer than 400,000 clones listed, around 83% were seen once. The material was peripheral blood, obtained in a trial of Ad26.COV2.S vaccine versus placebo. These receptors all stem from a person between 18 and 60 years old who received the Ad26.COV2.S COVID-19 vaccine or a placebo.

This chain links TRBV7-6 with TRBJ1-6; unclear D gene. The germline V gene encodes CDR1 SGHVS and CDR2 FNYEAQ. Trimming left V 4 bases short and J 7 bases short, with 17 bases between. The CDR3 is made up of 16 amino acids. In nucleotides, the CDR3 is TGTGCCAGCAGCTCCACCCGACGACAAGCCAATTCACCCCTCCACTTT. Its translation: CASSSTRRQANSPLHF.

V gene TRBV5-1 combines with J gene TRBJ2-1, with 10 bases fitting TRBD2. The CDR3 totals 18 residues. Germline V gene data show CDR1 as SGHRS and CDR2 as YFSETQ. J lost 1 base, V lost 0 bases, and 7 bases had no gene match. The CDR3 here is CASSLGLAGLLSYNEQFF. The CDR3 DNA is TGCGCCAGCAGCTTGGGACTAGCGGGTTTACTTTCCTACAATGAGCAGTTCTTC.

V is TRBV5-1 and J is TRBJ2-5; D call uncertain. This CDR3 contains 14 residues. Deletions cut 0 bases from V and 5 bases from J, with 11 bases between. CDR1 SGHRS and CDR2 YFSETQ come from the germline V gene. CDR3 amino acids: CASSLGRDWETQYF. The CDR3 nucleotides read TGCGCCAGCAGCTTGGGAAGGGATTGGGAGACCCAGTACTTC.

The chain is built from TRBV10-1 and TRBJ2-1; 8 bases are shared with TRBD1. CDR3 size: 16 residues. V gave up 2 bases and J gave up 8 bases; unmatched junction bases: 11. Germline V gene data show CDR1 as WNHNN and CDR2 as SYGVQD (reference sequence). The CDR3 DNA follows: TGCGCCAGCAGTGAGAGGGGCAGGGGGCGAGGGGATGAGCAGTTCTTC. Translating gives CASSERGRGRGDEQFF.

A single count supports this clone. The CDR3 DNA sequence: TGTGCCAGCAGACTAGCGGGGGGGGGTACGCAGTATTTT. It codes for CASRLAGGGTQYF. This chain joins TRBV25-1 and TRBJ2-3, with 13 positions matching TRBD2. Unmatched junction bases numbered 2, after V lost 6 bases and J lost 8 bases. The CDR3 consists of 13 residues. The germline CDR1 and CDR2 sequences are MGHDK and SYGVNS.

The J gene is TRBJ2-3, the V gene TRBV7-6, with a weak D call TRBD1 (7 bases). V lost 5 bases to trimming and J lost 4 bases, with 22 bases between them. The germline V gene has CDR1 SGHVS and CDR2 FNYEAQ. This CDR3 has 17 residues. CDR3 sequence: CASSLPTGGGLADTQYF. DNA for the CDR3: TGTGCCAGCAGCCTCCCTACAGGAGGGGGCCTCGCAGATACGCAGTATTTT.

CDR3 sequence (DNA): TGTGCCTGGAGTTCCCCCACAGGGGGCCTAGGTGAAGCTTTCTTT. It translates to CAWSSPTGGLGEAFF. The rearrangement uses TRBV30 and TRBJ1-1, with 9 bases identical to TRBD1. The CDR3 totals 15 residues. CDR1 is GTSNPN, CDR2 SVGIG, per germline (reference sequence). V lost 2 bases and J lost 7; bases outside the gene matches: 11.